Here is one T cell receptor (beta chain) with its context. What it recognizes is unknown. The PCR had 60 Vbeta and 13 Jbeta primers. TCRdb's copy holds only in-frame clones and misses some; the assay was immunoSEQ multiplex PCR. The sample records 90,000 to 95,000 clones, around 80% being singletons. This specimen belongs to a study of cytomegalovirus exposure and HLA in healthy donors. Study observations and caveats: CMV antigen specificity was confirmed in vitro for three CMV-associated chains. As a later analysis revealed, most CMV-associated TCR beta chains appeared HLA-restricted. Donors were assumed by presence/absence analyses to have roughly uniform sequencing depth.

CDR3 size: 17 residues. Losses at the gene ends were 2 bases for V and 0 bases for J; bases not matched to a gene: 9. Germline V CDR1 and CDR2: LGHNA, YNFKEQ. The specimen sequenced was PBMCs. The chain couples TRBV4-2 to TRBJ2-7; 8 bases match TRBD1. This TCR was sampled from a male donor in good health and CMV-seropositive. The CDR3 loop is CASSQQGPGQVSYEQYF. The CDR3 nucleotides read TGTGCCAGCAGCCAACAAGGGCCGGGACAGGTCTCCTACGAGCAGTACTTC.